Presented here are 2 T cell receptor beta chains from one specimen sequenced in a study of kidney transplant recipient with SARS-CoV-2 infection. TCRdb itself ran the reads through MiXCR, one entry per CDR3 protein. The sample includes 250,000 or so distinct CDR3 sequences, 29% of them seen just once. Sequenced here: a blood sample, sampled at baseline and on approximately day 120 from a kidney transplant recipient. The receptors come from a male patient younger than 45 who had COVID-19 and was a kidney transplant recipient. A subset of T cells may come from the graft donor.

Turning to this clonotype: A read error may be the cause here, since a much bigger clone is one base away. This chain joins TRBV25-1 and TRBJ1-2, with no clear D. CDR3 length: 17 amino acids. Germline CDR1 and CDR2: MGHDK and SYGVNS. Here the CDR3 reads CASSPNQELGKTYGCTF. The CDR3 DNA reads TGTGCCAGCAGTCCCAATCAAGAACTGGGAAAGACCTATGGCTGCACCTTC.

Ten or more counts support this clonotype. J is TRBJ1-2 and V is TRBV6-6; D is unclear. Per the germline V gene, CDR1 is MNHNY and CDR2 is SVGAGI (reference sequence). This CDR3 is 17 amino acids long. V lost 5 bases and J 4 bases, leaving 23 bases between the germline ends. The CDR3 region is CASSHGAGGRKTYGYTF. Here the CDR3 DNA reads TGTGCCAGCAGTCACGGAGCAGGTGGGAGAAAGACCTATGGCTACACCTTC.